The sequence of this TCR beta chain was determined in a study of T cell responses to AZD1222 COVID-19 vaccine. Findings and limits, study-wide: Repertoire sampling was restricted to post-peak T cell response timepoints. Spike-wide vaccine-associated CD4 TCRs dominated at 160-218 and 743-854. Donors skewed white British and female; clonal diversity was possibly underestimated.

This clone was picked up a small number of times. Its target is unknown. The length of the CDR3 is 15 residues. The germline gives CDR1 SGHNT, CDR2 YENEEA. Trimming took off 5 bases at V and 0 bases at J, with 10 bases between the two ends. Clones were read by immunoSEQ multiplex PCR, and TCRdb kept only the in-frame ones, dropping some. The sample yields more than 100,000 clones, approximately 85% seen once. The receptor was isolated from an adult in good health. The V and J genes are TRBV11-3 and TRBJ1-4; D ambiguous. The source material was peripheral blood, sampled on day 0 of AZD1222 vaccination. CDR3 nucleotides: TGTGCCAGCAGCCCTCACGGGGCAACTAATGAAAAACTGTTTTTT. Translated, it gives CASSPHGATNEKLFF.